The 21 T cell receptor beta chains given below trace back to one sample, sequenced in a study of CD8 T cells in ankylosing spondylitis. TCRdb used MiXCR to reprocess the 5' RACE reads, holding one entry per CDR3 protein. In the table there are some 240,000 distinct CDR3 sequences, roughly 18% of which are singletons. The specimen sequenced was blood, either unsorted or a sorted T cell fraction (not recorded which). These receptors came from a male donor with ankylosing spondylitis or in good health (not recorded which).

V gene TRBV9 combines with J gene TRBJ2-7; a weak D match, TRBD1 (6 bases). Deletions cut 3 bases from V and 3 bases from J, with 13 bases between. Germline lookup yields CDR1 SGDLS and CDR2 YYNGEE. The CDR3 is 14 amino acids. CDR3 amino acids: CASSGRDMNYEQYF. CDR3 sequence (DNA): TGTGCCAGCAGCGGTCGGGACATGAACTACGAGCAGTACTTC. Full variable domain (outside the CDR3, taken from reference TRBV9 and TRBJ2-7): DSGVTQTPKHLITATGQRVTLRCSPRSGDLSVYWYQQSLDQGLQFLIQYYNGEERAKGNILERFSAQQFPDLHSELNLSSLELGDSALYFCASSGRDMNYEQYFGPGTRLTVT.

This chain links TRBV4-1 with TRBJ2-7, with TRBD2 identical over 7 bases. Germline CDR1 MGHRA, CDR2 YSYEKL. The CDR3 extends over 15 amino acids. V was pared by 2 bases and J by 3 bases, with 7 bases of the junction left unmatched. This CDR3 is CASSQPGLIFYEQYF. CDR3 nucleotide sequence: TGCGCCAGCAGCCAACCGGGACTAATTTTCTACGAGCAGTACTTC.

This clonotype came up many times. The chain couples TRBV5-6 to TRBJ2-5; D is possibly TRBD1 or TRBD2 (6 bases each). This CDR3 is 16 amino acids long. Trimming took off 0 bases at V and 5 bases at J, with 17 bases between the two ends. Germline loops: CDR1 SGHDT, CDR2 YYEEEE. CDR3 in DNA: TGTGCCAGCAGCTTGGCTCAGACAGGACGGGGGGAGACCCAGTACTTC. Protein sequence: CASSLAQTGRGETQYF.

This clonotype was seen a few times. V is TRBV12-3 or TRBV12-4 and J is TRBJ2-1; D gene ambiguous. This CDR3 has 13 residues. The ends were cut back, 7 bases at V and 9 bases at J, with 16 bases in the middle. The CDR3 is CASISSLTTEQFF. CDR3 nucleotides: TGTGCCAGCATTTCATCCTTAACGACTGAGCAGTTCTTC.

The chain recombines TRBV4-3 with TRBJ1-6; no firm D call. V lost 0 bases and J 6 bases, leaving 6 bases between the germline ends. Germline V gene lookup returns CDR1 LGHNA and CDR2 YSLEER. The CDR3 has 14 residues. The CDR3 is CASSQDTANSPLHF. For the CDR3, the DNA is TGCGCCAGCAGCCAAGATACAGCTAATTCACCCCTCCACTTT.

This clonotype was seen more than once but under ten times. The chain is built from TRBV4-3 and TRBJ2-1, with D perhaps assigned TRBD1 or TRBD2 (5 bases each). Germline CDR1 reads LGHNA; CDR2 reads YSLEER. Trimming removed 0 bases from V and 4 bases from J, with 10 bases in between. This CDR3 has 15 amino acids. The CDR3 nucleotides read TGCGCCAGCAGCCAAGAGGCCAGGGAGTACAATGAGCAGTTCTTC. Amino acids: CASSQEAREYNEQFF.

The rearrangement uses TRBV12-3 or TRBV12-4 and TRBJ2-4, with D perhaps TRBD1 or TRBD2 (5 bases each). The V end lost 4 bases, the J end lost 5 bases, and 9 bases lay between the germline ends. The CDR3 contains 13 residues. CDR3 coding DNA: TGTGCCAGCAGTTGGGGGAGAGAAAACATTCAGTACTTC. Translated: CASSWGRENIQYF.

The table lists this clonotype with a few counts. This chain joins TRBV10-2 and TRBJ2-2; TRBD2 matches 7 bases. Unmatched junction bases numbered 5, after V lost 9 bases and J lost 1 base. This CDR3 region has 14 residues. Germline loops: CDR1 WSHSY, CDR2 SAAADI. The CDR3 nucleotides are TGCGCCAGTGAAGGACTAGAGAACACCGGGGAGCTGTTTTTT. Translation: CASEGLENTGELFF.

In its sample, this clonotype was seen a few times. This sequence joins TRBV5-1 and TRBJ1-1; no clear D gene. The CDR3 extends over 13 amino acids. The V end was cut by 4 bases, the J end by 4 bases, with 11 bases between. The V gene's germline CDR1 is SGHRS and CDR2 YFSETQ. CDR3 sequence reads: CASSPTGVTEAFF. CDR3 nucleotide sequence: TGCGCCAGCAGCCCGACCGGGGTCACTGAAGCTTTCTTT.

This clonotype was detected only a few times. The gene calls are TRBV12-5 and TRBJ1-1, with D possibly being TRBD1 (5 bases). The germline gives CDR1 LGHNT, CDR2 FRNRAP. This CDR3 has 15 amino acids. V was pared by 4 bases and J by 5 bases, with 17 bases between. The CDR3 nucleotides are TGTGCTAGTGGTTCCCCCAGGCAGGGCCAGACTGAAGCTTTCTTT. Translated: CASGSPRQGQTEAFF.

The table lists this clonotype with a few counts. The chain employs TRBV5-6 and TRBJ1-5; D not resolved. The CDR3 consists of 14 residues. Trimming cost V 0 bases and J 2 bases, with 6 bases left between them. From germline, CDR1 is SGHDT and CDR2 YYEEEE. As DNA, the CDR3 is TGTGCCAGCAGCTTGGTGTCAGGCAATCAGCCCCAGCATTTT. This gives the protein CASSLVSGNQPQHF.

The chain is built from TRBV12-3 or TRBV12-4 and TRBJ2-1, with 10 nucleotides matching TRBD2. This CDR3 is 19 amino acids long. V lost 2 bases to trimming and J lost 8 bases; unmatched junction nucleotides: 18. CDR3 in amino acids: CASSLIAGGIKPLVDEQFF. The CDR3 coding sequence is TGTGCCAGCAGTTTAATAGCGGGAGGAATTAAACCTCTCGTCGATGAGCAGTTCTTC.

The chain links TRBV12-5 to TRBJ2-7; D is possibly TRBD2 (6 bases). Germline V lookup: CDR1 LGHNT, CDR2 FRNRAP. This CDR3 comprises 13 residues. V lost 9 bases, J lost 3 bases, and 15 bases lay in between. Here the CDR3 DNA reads TGTGCTAGCCGGGAGCCCGACCACTACGAGCAGTACTTC. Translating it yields CASREPDHYEQYF.

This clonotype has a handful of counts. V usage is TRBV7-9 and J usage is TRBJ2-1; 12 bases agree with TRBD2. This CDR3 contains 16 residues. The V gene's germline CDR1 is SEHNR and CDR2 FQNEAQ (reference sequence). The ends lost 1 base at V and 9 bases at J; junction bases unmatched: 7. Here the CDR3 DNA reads TGTGCCAGCAGCTTAGAAGCTAGCGGGAGGGCAGTTGAGCAGTTCTTC. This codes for CASSLEASGRAVEQFF. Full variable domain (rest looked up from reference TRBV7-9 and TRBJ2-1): DTGVSQNPRHKITKRGQNVTFRCDPISEHNRLYWYRQTLGQGPEFLTYFQNEAQLEKSRLLSDRFSAERPKGSFSTLEIQRTEQGDSAMYLCASSLEASGRAVEQFFGPGTRLTVL.

This CDR3 reads CASSAVVFNEQFF. The CDR3 nucleotides are TGTGCCAGCAGTGCCGTAGTCTTCAATGAGCAGTTCTTC. V gene TRBV12-3 or TRBV12-4 combines with J gene TRBJ2-1; the D is unclear. Trimming cost V 5 bases and J 6 bases, with 11 bases left between them. This CDR3 spans 13 amino acids.

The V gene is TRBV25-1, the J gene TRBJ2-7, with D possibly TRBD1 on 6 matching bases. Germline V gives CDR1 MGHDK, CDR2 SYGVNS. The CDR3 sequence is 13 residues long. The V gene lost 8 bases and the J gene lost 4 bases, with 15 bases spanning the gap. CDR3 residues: CASVDTGLYEQYF. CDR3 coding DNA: TGTGCCAGCGTAGACACAGGGTTATACGAGCAGTACTTC.

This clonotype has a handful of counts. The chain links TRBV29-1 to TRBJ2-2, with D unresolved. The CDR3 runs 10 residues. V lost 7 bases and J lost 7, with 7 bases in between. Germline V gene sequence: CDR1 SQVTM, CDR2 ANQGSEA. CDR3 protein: CSALVGELFF. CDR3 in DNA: TGCAGCGCCCTGGTCGGGGAGCTGTTTTTT.

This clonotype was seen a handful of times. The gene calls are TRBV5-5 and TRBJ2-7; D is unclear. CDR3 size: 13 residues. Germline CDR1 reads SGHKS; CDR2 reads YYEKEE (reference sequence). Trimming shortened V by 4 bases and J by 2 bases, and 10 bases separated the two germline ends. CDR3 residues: CASSPDWTYEQYF. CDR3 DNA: TGTGCCAGCAGCCCTGACTGGACCTACGAGCAGTACTTC.

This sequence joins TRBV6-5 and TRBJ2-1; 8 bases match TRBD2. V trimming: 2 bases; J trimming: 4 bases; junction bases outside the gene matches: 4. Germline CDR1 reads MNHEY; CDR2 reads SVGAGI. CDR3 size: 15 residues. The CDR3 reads CASSYSTSGYNEQFF. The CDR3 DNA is TGTGCCAGCAGTTACAGCACTAGCGGTTACAATGAGCAGTTCTTC.

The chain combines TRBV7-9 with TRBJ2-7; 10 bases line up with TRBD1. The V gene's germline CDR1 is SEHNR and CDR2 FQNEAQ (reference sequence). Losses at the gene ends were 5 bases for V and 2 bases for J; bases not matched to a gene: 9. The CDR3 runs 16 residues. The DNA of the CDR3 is TGTGCCAGCAGCCCTCGAGGGACAGGGGTTCCCTACGAGCAGTACTTC. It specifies CASSPRGTGVPYEQYF.

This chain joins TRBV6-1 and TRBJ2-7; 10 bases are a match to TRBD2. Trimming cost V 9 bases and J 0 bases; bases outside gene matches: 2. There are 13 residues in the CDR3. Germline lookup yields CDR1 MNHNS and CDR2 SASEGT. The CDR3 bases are TGTGCCAGTGGACTAGCGGACTCCTACGAGCAGTACTTC. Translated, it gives CASGLADSYEQYF.